This T cell receptor (beta chain) was sequenced for a study of cytomegalovirus exposure and HLA in healthy donors. Study as a whole: An early release of data contained about 85 million unique TCRs, which came from HLA-typed donors. Falling in the Caucasian-associated ancestry cluster were approximately 86% of a few hundred genotyped donors. Study-wide results and limits: A missense DCLRE1C variant was associated with V- and J-gene trimming of TCR beta chains in a later analysis, and an independent cohort replicated the association.

In the case of this clone: Its antigen is as yet unknown.

PCR employed 60 Vbeta and 13 Jbeta primers. Some clones are missing from TCRdb's copy, which holds only in-frame ones; the method was immunoSEQ multiplex PCR. The repertoire consists of around 140,000 clones, with around 78% occurring once and the leading ten covering under 2%. V gave up 2 bases and J gave up 3 bases, with 7 bases separating them. The germline CDR1 and CDR2 sequences are KGHSH and LQKENI. This CDR3 is 13 amino acids long. This clonotype was obtained from a female donor in good health and CMV-seropositive. This chain links TRBV18 with TRBJ1-2; weak D call: TRBD1 (5 bases). Sequences were obtained from PBMCs. Here the CDR3 reads CASSPAQDYGYTF. The CDR3 region has the DNA TGTGCCAGCTCACCAGCACAGGACTATGGCTACACCTTC. Drawing the rest from reference TRBV18 and TRBJ1-2, the complete variable domain is NAGVMQNPRHLVRRRGQEARLRCSPMKGHSHVYWYRQLPEEGLKFMVYLQKENIIDESGMPKERFSAEFPKEGPSILRIQQVVRGDSAAYFCASSPAQDYGYTFGSGTRLTVV.